The subject of this entry is one T cell receptor beta chain. The germline V gene encodes CDR1 MDHEN and CDR2 SYDVKM. Trimming left V 3 bases short and J 9 bases short, with 15 bases between. This CDR3 has 15 residues. These data originate in a study of blood T cell repertoires in COVID-19. Sequenced by immunoSEQ multiplex PCR; TCRdb stores in-frame clones only, minus some. The sample records approximately 330,000 clones, about 91% being singletons. This rearrangement joins TRBV28 to TRBJ1-6; tentative D call: TRBD1 (5 bases). This TCR was recovered from a man aged 25-40 years with COVID-19, enrolled during active disease. Sequencing was carried out using peripheral blood. CDR3 in amino acids: CASSFLAGPGSPLHF. The DNA for the CDR3 is TGTGCCAGCAGTTTTTTAGCAGGGCCGGGTTCACCCCTCCACTTT.